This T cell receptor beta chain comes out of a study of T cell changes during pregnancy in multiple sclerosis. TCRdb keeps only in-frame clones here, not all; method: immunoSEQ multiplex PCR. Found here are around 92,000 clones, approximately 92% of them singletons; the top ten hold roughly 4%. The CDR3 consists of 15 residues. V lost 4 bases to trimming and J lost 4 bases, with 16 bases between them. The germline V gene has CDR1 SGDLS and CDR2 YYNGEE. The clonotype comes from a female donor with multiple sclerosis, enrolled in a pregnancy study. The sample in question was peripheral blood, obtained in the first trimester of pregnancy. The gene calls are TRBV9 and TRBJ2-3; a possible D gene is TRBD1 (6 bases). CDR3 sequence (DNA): TGTGCCAGCAGCTCCTTGGGGCAGGGGTCAGATACGCAGTATTTT. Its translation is CASSSLGQGSDTQYF.